This TCR beta chain came from a study of CD8 T cells in ankylosing spondylitis. Trimming took 1 base from V and 6 from J, leaving 10 bases between them. The CDR3 has 14 residues. Germline V gene sequence: CDR1 LGHNT, CDR2 FRNRAP. TCRdb re-derived calls from the 5' RACE reads in MiXCR, one entry per CDR3 protein. The data show around 540,000 distinct CDR3 sequences, over 9.5% seen once. Study-wide results and caveats: One TCR beta motif, made up of under ten highly homologous variants, appeared characteristic of ankylosing spondylitis blood.

This clonotype came up a few times. Its antigen is not known. The material sequenced was blood, either unsorted or a sorted T cell fraction (not recorded which). The source of this sequence is a male donor with ankylosing spondylitis. The rearrangement joins TRBV12-5 to TRBJ2-1; a weak D match, TRBD2 (6 bases). The CDR3 sequence is CASGLGGKANEQFF. CDR3 nucleotide sequence: TGTGCTAGTGGTTTGGGCGGGAAGGCCAATGAGCAGTTCTTC.